The T cell receptor beta chain under discussion was sequenced for a study of shared clonotypes between healthy human individuals. Healthy HIV-negative adults with no recent acute infections or vaccinations were recruited as donors. The unsorted samples took tens of millions of PBMCs to get genomic DNA. The CDR3 spans 13 residues. Germline CDR1 and CDR2: MNHNY and SVGAGI (reference sequence). The V gene lost 8 bases and the J gene lost 1 base, with 8 bases spanning the gap. In replicate PCRs of unsorted PBMC, around 300 ng DNA, roughly 31,000 T cell genomes, was used. Here immunoSEQ multiplex PCR was the method, and the copy in TCRdb shows in-frame clones only, minus some. This table holds 550,000 to 600,000 clones, around 77% found once.

Material: PBMCs. This clonotype was sampled from a woman in her thirties or forties in good health. Some clones in this sample may be carry-over from other donors' samples. J is TRBJ2-2 and V is TRBV6-6; D is possibly TRBD2 (5 bases). CDR3 sequence: CASGRGNTGELFF. As DNA, the CDR3 is TGTGCCAGCGGTCGGGGGAACACCGGGGAGCTGTTTTTT.